The 15 T cell receptor beta chains below all came from one sample that was sequenced in a study. TCRdb reprocessed the RT-PCR reads with MiXCR, giving one entry per CDR3 protein. Seen here are more than 600,000 distinct CDR3 sequences, approximately 15% observed once, and the top ten hold roughly 3.9%. Sequences were obtained from memory CD4+ T cells from blood. Receptor source: a female donor in good health, serving as a healthy control.

This clonotype was counted ten times or more. The chain recombines TRBV5-1 with TRBJ2-3; 8 bases are a match to TRBD2. The CDR3 length is 15 residues. With 2 bases clipped from V and 5 bases from J, the junction kept 7 bases outside the gene matches. Germline V gene data show CDR1 as SGHRS and CDR2 as YFSETQ. This CDR3 reads CASSLSGSRVDTQYF. In nucleotides, the CDR3 is TGCGCCAGCAGCTTAAGCGGGAGCAGAGTAGATACGCAGTATTTT.

Only one count was recorded for this clonotype. The V and J genes are TRBV2 and TRBJ2-1; maybe TRBD1 (6 bases). Trimming left V 2 bases short and J 3 bases short, with 8 bases between. This CDR3 has 14 amino acids. Germline V CDR1 and CDR2: SNHLY, FYNNEI. The CDR3 DNA follows: TGTGCCAGCAGTGAACAGGGGATCTACAATGAGCAGTTCTTC. This codes for CASSEQGIYNEQFF.

This clonotype was seen more than once but under ten times. The V call is TRBV7-2, the J call TRBJ1-2; a weak D match, TRBD1 (6 bases). The CDR3 is made up of 18 amino acids. V lost 5 bases and J 2 bases, leaving 24 bases between the germline ends. Germline V gene sequence: CDR1 SGHTA, CDR2 FQGNSA. The CDR3 DNA reads as TGTGCCAGCAGCGGACTACAGGGAGACCAACAACAAAACTATGGCTACACCTTC. As protein: CASSGLQGDQQQNYGYTF.

There are many counts of this clonotype. The CDR3: CASSPVRGGTDTQYF. The DNA for the CDR3 is TGTGCCAGCAGTCCCGTACGGGGGGGCACAGATACGCAGTATTTT. The V call is TRBV6-5, the J call TRBJ2-3, with 7 bases that match TRBD2. In germline, CDR1 is MNHEY, CDR2 SVGAGI. The CDR3 covers 15 residues. Trimming at V came to 5 bases and at J to 1 base, leaving 6 bases not matched to a gene.

The rearrangement links TRBV7-3 to TRBJ2-1, with D possibly TRBD1 on 7 matching bases. This CDR3 has 14 amino acids. V was clipped by 6 bases and J by 6 bases, with 15 bases between them. Germline V gene data show CDR1 as SGHTA and CDR2 as FQGTGA. The CDR3 DNA follows: TGTGCCAGCAGTCATGGCAGGGGGGCCAATGAGCAGTTCTTC. It is translated as CASSHGRGANEQFF.

The gene calls are TRBV28 and TRBJ1-2, with TRBD1 matching 12 bases. This CDR3 spans 17 amino acids. The V and J ends lost 4 bases and 4 bases, in that order; junction bases with no gene match: 10. The germline V gene has CDR1 MDHEN and CDR2 SYDVKM. The CDR3 reads CASSSPPGTGGSYGYTF. In DNA form, the CDR3 reads TGTGCCAGCAGTTCGCCCCCGGGGACAGGGGGCTCCTATGGCTACACCTTC.

V and J are TRBV28 and TRBJ2-1; no definite D call. CDR3 length equals 15 residues. The V end was cut by 6 bases, the J end by 0 bases, with 12 bases between. Germline values: CDR1 MDHEN, CDR2 SYDVKM. For the CDR3, the DNA is TGTGCCAGCAGGCCTGCGGCGGCCTCCTACAATGAGCAGTTCTTC. Amino acids: CASRPAAASYNEQFF.

This rearrangement joins TRBV6-2 or TRBV6-3 to TRBJ2-3; no clear D gene. The V end lost 2 bases, the J end lost 4 bases, and 4 bases lay between the germline ends. Germline V lookup: CDR1 MNHEY, CDR2 SVGEGT. This CDR3 has 12 residues. The CDR3 nucleotides read TGTGCCAGCAGTTACGGATCAGATACGCAGTATTTT. Its protein product is CASSYGSDTQYF.

This clonotype was recorded many times. Germline is not matched at one junction end, which may reflect a read error. The chain recombines TRBV5-1 with TRBJ1-3; 7 bases map to TRBD1. The V gene's germline CDR1 is SGHRS and CDR2 YFSETQ. The CDR3 loop spans 14 amino acids. This CDR3 is CASSLQGSGNTIYF. As DNA, the CDR3 is TGTGCCAGCAGCCTACAGGGGTCCGGAAACACCATATATTTT.

V usage is TRBV4-1 and J usage is TRBJ2-3; TRBD2 matches 7 bases. Germline V CDR1 and CDR2: MGHRA, YSYEKL. With V trimmed by 4 bases and J by 5 bases, 15 bases remained unmatched. This CDR3 has 17 residues. This chain's CDR3 is CASSLSGGLEKGDTQYF. The DNA of the CDR3 is TGCGCCAGCAGCCTCTCAGGAGGACTAGAGAAGGGAGATACGCAGTATTTT.

The rearrangement joins TRBV28 to TRBJ1-5; 7 nucleotides agree with TRBD1. Germline V gene lookup returns CDR1 MDHEN and CDR2 SYDVKM. Trimming removed 5 bases from V and 0 bases from J; junction bases left unmatched: 7. The CDR3 is 16 residues long. The CDR3 loop reads CASSPGQLYSNQPQHF. In DNA, the CDR3 is TGTGCCAGCAGTCCGGGACAGTTATATAGCAATCAGCCCCAGCATTTT.

Notes on this clonotype: No conserved phenylalanine or tryptophan ends this CDR3, so it is likely a read error. The chain recombines TRBV29-1 with TRBJ2-7; 9 bases are shared with TRBD1. The germline V gene encodes CDR1 SQVTM and CDR2 ANQGSEA. This CDR3 region has 13 residues. V lost 8 bases, J lost 4 bases, and 9 bases stayed unmatched. CDR3 amino acids: CSTRTGEGYEQYL. The CDR3 coding sequence is TGCAGCACCAGGACAGGGGAGGGTTACGAGCAGTACCTC.

This chain joins TRBV29-1 and TRBJ2-2; 11 bases match TRBD1. Germline V gene sequence: CDR1 SQVTM, CDR2 ANQGSEA. The CDR3 length is 16 residues. V dropped 6 bases and J dropped 5; count of bases not matched to a gene: 11. This CDR3 reads CSVSLGQGAVTGELFF. Written as DNA, the CDR3 is TGCAGCGTGTCACTAGGACAGGGGGCTGTTACCGGGGAGCTGTTTTTT.

The chain combines TRBV12-3 or TRBV12-4 with TRBJ1-1, with D tentatively TRBD1 (5 bases). The CDR3 is 13 amino acids. Trimming left V 6 bases short and J 4 bases short, with 12 bases between. The CDR3 is CASSSHGTTEAFF. The DNA for the CDR3 is TGTGCCAGCAGCTCACACGGGACCACTGAAGCTTTCTTT.

This clonotype has more than one count but fewer than ten. The chain recombines TRBV11-2 with TRBJ2-3; TRBD2 is a possible D gene (6 bases). Trimming removed 11 bases at V and 0 bases at J, with 12 bases between. The germline gives CDR1 SGHAT, CDR2 FQNNGV. The CDR3 is 13 residues long. The CDR3 sequence: CAGTEGSTDTQYF. The CDR3 bases are TGTGCCGGTACGGAGGGTAGCACAGATACGCAGTATTTT.